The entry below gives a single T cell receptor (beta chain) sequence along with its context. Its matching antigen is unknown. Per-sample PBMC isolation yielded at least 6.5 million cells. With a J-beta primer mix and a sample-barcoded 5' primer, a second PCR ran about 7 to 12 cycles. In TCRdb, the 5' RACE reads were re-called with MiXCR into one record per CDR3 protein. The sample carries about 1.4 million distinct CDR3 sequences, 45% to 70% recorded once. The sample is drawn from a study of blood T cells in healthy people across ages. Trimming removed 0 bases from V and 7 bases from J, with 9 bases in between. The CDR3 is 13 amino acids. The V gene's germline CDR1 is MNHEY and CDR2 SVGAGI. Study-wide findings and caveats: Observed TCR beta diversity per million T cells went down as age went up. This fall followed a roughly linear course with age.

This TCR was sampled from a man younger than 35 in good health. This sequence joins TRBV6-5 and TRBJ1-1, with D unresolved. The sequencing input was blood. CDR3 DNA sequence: TGTGCCAGCAGTTACTCGAAGGGTCTTGAAGCTTTCTTT. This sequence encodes CASSYSKGLEAFF.